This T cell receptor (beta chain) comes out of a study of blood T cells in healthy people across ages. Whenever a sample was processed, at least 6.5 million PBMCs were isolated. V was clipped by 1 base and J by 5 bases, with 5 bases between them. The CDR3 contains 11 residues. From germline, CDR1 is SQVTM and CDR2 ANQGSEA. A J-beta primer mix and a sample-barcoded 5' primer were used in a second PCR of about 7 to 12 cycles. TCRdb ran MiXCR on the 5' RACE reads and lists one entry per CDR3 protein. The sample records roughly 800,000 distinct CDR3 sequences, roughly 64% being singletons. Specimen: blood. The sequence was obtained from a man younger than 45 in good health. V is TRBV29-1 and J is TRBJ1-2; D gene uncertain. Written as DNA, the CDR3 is TGCAGCGTTGAAGTTTCTTATGGCTACACCTTC. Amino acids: CSVEVSYGYTF.